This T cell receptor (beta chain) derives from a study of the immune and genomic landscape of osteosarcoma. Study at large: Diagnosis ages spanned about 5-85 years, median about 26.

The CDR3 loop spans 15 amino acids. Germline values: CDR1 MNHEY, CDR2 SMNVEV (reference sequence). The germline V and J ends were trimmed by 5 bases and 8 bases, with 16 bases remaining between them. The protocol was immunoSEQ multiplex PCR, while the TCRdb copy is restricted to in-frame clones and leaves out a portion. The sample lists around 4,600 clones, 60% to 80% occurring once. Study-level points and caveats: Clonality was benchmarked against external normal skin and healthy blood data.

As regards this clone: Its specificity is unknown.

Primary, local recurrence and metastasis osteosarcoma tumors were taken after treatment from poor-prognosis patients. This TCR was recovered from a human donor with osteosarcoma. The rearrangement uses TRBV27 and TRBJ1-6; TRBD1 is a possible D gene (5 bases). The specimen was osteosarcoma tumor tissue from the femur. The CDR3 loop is CASSQLRGSDSPLHF. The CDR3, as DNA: TGTGCCAGCAGTCAGCTGAGGGGATCGGATTCACCCCTCCACTTT.